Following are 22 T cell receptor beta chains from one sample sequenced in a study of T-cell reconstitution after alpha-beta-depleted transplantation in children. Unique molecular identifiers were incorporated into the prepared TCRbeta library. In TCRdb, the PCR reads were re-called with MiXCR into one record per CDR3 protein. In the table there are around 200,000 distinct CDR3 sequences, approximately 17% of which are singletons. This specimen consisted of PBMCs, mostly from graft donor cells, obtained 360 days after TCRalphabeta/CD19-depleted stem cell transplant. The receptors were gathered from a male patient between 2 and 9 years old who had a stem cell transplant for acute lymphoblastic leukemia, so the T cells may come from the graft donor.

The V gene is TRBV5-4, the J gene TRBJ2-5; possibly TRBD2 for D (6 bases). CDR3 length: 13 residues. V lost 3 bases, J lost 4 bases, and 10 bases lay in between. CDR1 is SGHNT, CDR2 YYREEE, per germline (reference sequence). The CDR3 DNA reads TGTGCCAGCAGCTCCGGGACTTCAGAGACCCAGTACTTC. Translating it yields CASSSGTSETQYF.

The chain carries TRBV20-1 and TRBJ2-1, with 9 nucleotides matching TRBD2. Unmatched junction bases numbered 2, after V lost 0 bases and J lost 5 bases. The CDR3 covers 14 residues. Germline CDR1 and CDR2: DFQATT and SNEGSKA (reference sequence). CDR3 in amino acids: CSARDSGRNNEQFF. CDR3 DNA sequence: TGCAGTGCTAGAGATAGCGGGAGAAACAATGAGCAGTTCTTC.

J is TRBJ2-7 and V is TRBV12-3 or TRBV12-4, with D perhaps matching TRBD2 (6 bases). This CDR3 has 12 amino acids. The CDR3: CASRKGTYEQYF. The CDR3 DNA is TGTGCGAGTCGAAAGGGGACTTACGAGCAGTACTTC.

CDR3 amino acids: CSFAGITDTQYF. Written as DNA, the CDR3 is TGCAGCTTTGCCGGAATAACAGATACGCAGTATTTT. This chain joins TRBV29-1 and TRBJ2-3; D is unresolved. Trimming removed 8 bases from V and 3 bases from J, with 12 bases in between. Germline V gene data show CDR1 as SQVTM and CDR2 as ANQGSEA. The CDR3 is 12 residues long.

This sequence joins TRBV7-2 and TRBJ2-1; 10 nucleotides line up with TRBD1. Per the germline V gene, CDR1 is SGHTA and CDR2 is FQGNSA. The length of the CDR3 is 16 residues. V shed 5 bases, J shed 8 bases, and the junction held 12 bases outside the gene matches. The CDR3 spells CASSTGSGQGFDEQFF. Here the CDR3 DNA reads TGTGCCAGCAGCACCGGATCGGGACAGGGGTTCGATGAGCAGTTCTTC.

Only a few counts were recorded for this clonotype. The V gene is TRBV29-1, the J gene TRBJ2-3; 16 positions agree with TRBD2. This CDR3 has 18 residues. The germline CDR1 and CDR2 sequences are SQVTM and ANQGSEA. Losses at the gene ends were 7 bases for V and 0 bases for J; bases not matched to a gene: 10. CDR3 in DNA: TGCAGCGCCCCGGGACTAGCGGGGGGGCGGGCTAGCACAGATACGCAGTATTTT. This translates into CSAPGLAGGRASTDTQYF.

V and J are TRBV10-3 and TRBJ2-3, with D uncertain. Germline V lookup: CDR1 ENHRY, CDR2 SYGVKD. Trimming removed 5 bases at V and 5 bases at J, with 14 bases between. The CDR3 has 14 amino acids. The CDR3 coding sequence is TGTGCCATCAGTTTCGACTCTTACGGAGATACGCAGTATTTT. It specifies CAISFDSYGDTQYF.

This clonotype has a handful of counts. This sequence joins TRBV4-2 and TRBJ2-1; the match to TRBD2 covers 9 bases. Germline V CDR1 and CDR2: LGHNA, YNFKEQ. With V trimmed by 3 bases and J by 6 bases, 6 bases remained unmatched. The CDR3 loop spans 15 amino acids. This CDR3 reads CASSQDGGLANEQFF. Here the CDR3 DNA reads TGTGCCAGCAGCCAGGATGGGGGACTAGCCAATGAGCAGTTCTTC.

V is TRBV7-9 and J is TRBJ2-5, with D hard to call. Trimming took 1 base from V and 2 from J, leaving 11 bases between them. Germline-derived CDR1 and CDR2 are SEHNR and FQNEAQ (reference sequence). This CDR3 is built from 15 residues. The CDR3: CASSLEGWNQETQYF. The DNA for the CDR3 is TGTGCCAGCAGCTTAGAAGGGTGGAATCAAGAGACCCAGTACTTC.

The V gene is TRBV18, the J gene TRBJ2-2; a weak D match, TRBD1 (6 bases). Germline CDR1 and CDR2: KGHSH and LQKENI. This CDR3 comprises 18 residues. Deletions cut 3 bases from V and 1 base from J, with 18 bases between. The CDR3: CASSPGTLQGWNTGELFF. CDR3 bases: TGTGCCAGCTCACCGGGGACACTACAGGGTTGGAACACCGGGGAGCTGTTTTTT.

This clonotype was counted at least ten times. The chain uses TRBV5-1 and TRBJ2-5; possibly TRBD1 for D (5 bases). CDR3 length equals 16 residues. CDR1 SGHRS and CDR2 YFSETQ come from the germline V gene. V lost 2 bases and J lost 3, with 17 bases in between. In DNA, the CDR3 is TGCGCCAGCAGCTTTTCAGGGATAATAAGGGAAGAGACCCAGTACTTC. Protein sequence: CASSFSGIIREETQYF.

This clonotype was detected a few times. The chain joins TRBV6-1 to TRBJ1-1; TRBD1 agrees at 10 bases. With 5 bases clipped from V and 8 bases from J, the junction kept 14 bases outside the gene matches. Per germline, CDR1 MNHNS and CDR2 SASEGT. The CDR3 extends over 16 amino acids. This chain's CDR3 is CASSRDRGPPITEAFF. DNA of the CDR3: TGTGCCAGCAGTCGGGACAGGGGCCCTCCTATAACGGAAGCTTTCTTT.

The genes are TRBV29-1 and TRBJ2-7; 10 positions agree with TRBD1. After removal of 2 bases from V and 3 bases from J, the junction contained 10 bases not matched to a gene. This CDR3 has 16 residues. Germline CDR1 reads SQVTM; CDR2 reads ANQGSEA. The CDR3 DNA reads TGCAGCGTTGAAAACCCGACAGGGGGCTCCCTCTACGAGCAGTACTTC. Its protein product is CSVENPTGGSLYEQYF.

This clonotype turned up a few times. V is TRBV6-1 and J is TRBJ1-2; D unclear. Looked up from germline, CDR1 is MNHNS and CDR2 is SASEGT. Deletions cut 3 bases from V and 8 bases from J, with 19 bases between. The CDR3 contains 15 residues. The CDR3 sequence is CASSDSGTTLGGYTF. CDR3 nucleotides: TGTGCCAGCAGTGATTCAGGAACCACACTCGGGGGCTACACCTTC.

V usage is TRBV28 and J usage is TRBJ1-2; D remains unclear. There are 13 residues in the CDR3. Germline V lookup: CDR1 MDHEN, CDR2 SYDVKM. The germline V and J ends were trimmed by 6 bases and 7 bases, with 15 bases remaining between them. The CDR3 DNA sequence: TGTGCCAGCAGATTAGACGGAATTTTTGGCTACACCTTC. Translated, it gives CASRLDGIFGYTF.

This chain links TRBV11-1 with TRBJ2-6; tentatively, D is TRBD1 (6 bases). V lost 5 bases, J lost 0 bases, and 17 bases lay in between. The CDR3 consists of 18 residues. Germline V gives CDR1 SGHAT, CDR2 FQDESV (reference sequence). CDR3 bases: TGTGCCAGCAGCCCCCGACAGGAGACCTTCTCTGGGGCCAACGTCCTGACTTTC. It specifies CASSPRQETFSGANVLTF.

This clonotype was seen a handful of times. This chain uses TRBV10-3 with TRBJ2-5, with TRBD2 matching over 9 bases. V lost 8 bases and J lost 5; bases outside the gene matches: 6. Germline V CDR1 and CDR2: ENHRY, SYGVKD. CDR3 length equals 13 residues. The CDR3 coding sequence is TGTGCCATCTCAGCGGGAGGTCTGGAGACCCAGTACTTC. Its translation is CAISAGGLETQYF.

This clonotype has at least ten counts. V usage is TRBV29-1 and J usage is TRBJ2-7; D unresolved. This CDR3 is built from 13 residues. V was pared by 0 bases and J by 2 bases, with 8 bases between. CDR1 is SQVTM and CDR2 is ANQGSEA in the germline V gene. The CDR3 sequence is CSVEDGHPYEQYF. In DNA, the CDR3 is TGCAGCGTTGAAGATGGGCACCCCTACGAGCAGTACTTC.

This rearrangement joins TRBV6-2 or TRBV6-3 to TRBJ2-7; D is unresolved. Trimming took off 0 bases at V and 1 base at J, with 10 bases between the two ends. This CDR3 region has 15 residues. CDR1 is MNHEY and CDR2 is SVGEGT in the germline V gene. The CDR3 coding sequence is TGTGCCAGCAGTTACTCCCTATGGGGATCCTACGAGCAGTACTTC. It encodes CASSYSLWGSYEQYF.

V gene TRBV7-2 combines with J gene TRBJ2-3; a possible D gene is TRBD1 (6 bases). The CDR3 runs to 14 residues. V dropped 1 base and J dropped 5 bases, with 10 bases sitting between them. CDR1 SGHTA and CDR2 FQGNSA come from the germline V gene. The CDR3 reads CASSLVGAIDTQYF. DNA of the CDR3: TGTGCCAGCAGCTTAGTGGGGGCCATAGATACGCAGTATTTT.

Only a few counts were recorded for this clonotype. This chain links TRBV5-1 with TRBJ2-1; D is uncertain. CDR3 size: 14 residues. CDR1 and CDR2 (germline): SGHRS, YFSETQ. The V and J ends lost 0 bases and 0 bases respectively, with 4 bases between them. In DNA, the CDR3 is TGCGCCAGCAGCTTGGGTATCTCCTACAATGAGCAGTTCTTC. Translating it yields CASSLGISYNEQFF.

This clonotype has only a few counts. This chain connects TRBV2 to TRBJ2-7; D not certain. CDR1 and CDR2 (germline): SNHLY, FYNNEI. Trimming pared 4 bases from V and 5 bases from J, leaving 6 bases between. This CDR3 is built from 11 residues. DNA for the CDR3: TGTGCCAGCAGTGTAGGGCACGAGCAGTACTTC. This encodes CASSVGHEQYF.